Following are 21 T cell receptor beta chains from one sample sequenced in a study of CD8+CD57+ T cells in acquired aplastic anemia (dated by TCRdb to between 2017 and 2018). These reads were obtained on an Illumina HiSeq 2000. Genomic DNA was used as template for profiling of TCR beta VDJ combinations and CDR3 sequences. Through fastp at Q25 and MiXCR, TCRdb rebuilt clones from the public reads, retaining in-frame beta chains. For every CDR3 protein sequence, its rows merge into one entry that carries the most common genes and DNA. The sample records just over 450,000 distinct CDR3 sequences, about a third of which are singletons. The biggest ten clones account for 0.82% of the sample. Flow cytometry had shown CD8+CD57+ cell expansion in the patients selected for sequencing. The sequencing input was sorted CD4+, CD8+, or CD8+CD57+ T cells (not recorded which) from PBMCs. The receptors were gathered from a human donor with aplastic anemia.

The rearrangement uses TRBV6-5 and TRBJ1-2, with 7 bases fitting TRBD1. The CDR3 is 15 residues long. V shed 1 base and J 7 bases; nucleotides not matched to a gene: 9. The V gene's germline CDR1 is MNHEY and CDR2 SVGAGI. In DNA form, the CDR3 reads TGTGCCAGCAGTTACTTTCCGACAGGGACCGGTGGCTACACCTTC. Translating it yields CASSYFPTGTGGYTF.

Regarding this clonotype: A clone one base away is much larger, so this may be a read error. This chain joins TRBV10-3 and TRBJ1-2; TRBD1 might be the D (6 bases). The length of the CDR3 is 14 residues. The germline V gene has CDR1 ENHRY and CDR2 SYGVKD. V was clipped by 3 bases and J by 2 bases, with 10 bases between them. In DNA, the CDR3 is TGTGCCATCAGTGAATCAGGGGTGAACTATGGCTACACCTTC. Protein: CAISESGVNYGYTF.

This clonotype appeared a few times. The chain couples TRBV6-1 to TRBJ1-6, with TRBD1 as a possible D gene (6 bases). The CDR3 is 15 amino acids. V dropped 3 bases and J dropped 9 bases, with 15 bases sitting between them. Per germline, CDR1 MNHNS and CDR2 SASEGT. The CDR3 spells CASSDPGEVGSPLHF. CDR3 in DNA: TGTGCCAGCAGTGACCCAGGGGAGGTTGGTTCACCCCTCCACTTT.

This clonotype was detected a few times. This likely reflects a read error, since a far larger clone is one base away. The chain links TRBV7-9 to TRBJ2-7; the D is unclear. Germline V gives CDR1 SEHNR, CDR2 FQNEAQ (reference sequence). The CDR3 sequence is 13 residues long. The CDR3 DNA follows: TGTGCCAGCGGCTTGTCTGCTTCCTACGAGCAGTACTTC. Its translation: CASGLSASYEQYF.

This clonotype has more than one count but fewer than ten. The V and J genes are TRBV2 and TRBJ2-6; 11 bases map to TRBD2. CDR1 and CDR2 from the germline V gene are SNHLY and FYNNEI. The CDR3 contains 17 residues. V was pared by 4 bases and J by 2 bases, with 4 bases of the junction left unmatched. CDR3 amino acids: CASSVALAGAGANVLTF. The CDR3, as DNA: TGTGCCAGCAGTGTTGCACTAGCGGGGGCTGGGGCCAACGTCCTGACTTTC.

This clonotype was counted many times. The chain uses TRBV19 and TRBJ2-1; a weak D match, TRBD1 (6 bases). V was cut by 4 bases and J by 8 bases, with 15 bases left in between. This CDR3 region has 14 residues. Germline-derived CDR1 and CDR2 are LNHDA and SQIVND (reference sequence). In nucleotides, the CDR3 is TGTGCCAGTAGTACACAGGGATGGGGACATGAGCAGTTCTTC. Translated, it gives CASSTQGWGHEQFF.

At least ten counts were recorded for this clonotype. The chain carries TRBV10-3 and TRBJ2-5; 7 bases are shared with TRBD2. There are 18 residues in the CDR3. CDR1 is ENHRY and CDR2 is SYGVKD in the germline V gene. J gave up 0 bases and V 2 bases, and 12 bases lay outside the gene matches. The CDR3 sequence: CAISETSDRPRYQETQYF. The CDR3 DNA reads TGTGCCATCAGTGAGACTAGCGACCGACCCAGGTACCAAGAGACCCAGTACTTC.

The chain is built from TRBV20-1 and TRBJ1-1; TRBD1 aligns across 8 bases. Trimming removed 0 bases from V and 3 bases from J; junction bases left unmatched: 6. CDR1 and CDR2 from the germline V gene are DFQATT and SNEGSKA (reference sequence). The CDR3 spans 15 residues. The CDR3 protein is CSARDPQGADTEAFF. The CDR3 nucleotides read TGCAGTGCTAGAGATCCCCAGGGGGCGGACACTGAAGCTTTCTTT.

The chain joins TRBV7-8 to TRBJ2-7, with D unresolved. CDR3 length: 17 residues. Germline V gene data show CDR1 as SGHVS and CDR2 as FQNEAQ. Trimming took off 1 base at V and 5 bases at J, with 21 bases between the two ends. The CDR3 is CASSLELKWAPTDEQYF. CDR3 DNA: TGTGCCAGCAGCTTAGAGTTGAAGTGGGCACCTACCGACGAGCAGTACTTC. Complete variable domain (other parts from reference TRBV7-8 and TRBJ2-7): GAGVSQSPRYKVAKRGQDVALRCDPISGHVSLFWYQQALGQGPEFLTYFQNEAQLDKSGLPSDRFFAERPEGSVSTLKIQRTQQEDSAVYLCASSLELKWAPTDEQYFGPGTRLTVT.

The chain links TRBV11-1 to TRBJ1-3; 9 nucleotides align to TRBD1. Trimming at V came to 4 bases and at J to 4 bases, leaving 14 bases not matched to a gene. This CDR3 region has 18 residues. Germline lookup yields CDR1 SGHAT and CDR2 FQDESV (reference sequence). CDR3 residues: CASSSRDRELVGGNTIYF. CDR3 nucleotides: TGTGCCAGCAGCTCCCGGGACAGGGAGTTAGTGGGCGGAAACACCATATATTTT. Supplemented by reference TRBV11-1 and TRBJ1-3, the full variable domain reads EAEVAQSPRYKITEKSQAVAFWCDPISGHATLYWYRQILGQGPELLVQFQDESVVDDSQLPKDRFSAERLKGVDSTLKIQPAELGDSAMYLCASSSRDRELVGGNTIYFGEGSWLTVV.

This clonotype was picked up many times. V is TRBV20-1 and J is TRBJ2-7; tentative D call: TRBD2 (5 bases). CDR1 is DFQATT, CDR2 SNEGSKA, per germline (reference sequence). CDR3 size: 14 residues. The V end lost 5 bases, the J end lost 2 bases, and 16 bases lay between the germline ends. The CDR3 sequence is CSAPPWLGAYEQYF. As DNA, the CDR3 is TGCAGTGCTCCCCCATGGCTCGGGGCCTACGAGCAGTACTTC.

This clonotype was seen repeatedly, ten times or more. This chain joins TRBV14 and TRBJ1-6, with 7 bases fitting TRBD1. The CDR3 extends over 16 amino acids. Germline CDR1 SGHDN, CDR2 FVKESK. J was trimmed by 3 bases and V by 4 bases; bases with no gene match: 6. This CDR3 reads CASSLGQRLYNSPLHF. The CDR3 DNA reads TGTGCCAGCAGCCTGGGACAGCGACTCTATAATTCACCCCTCCACTTT.

In regard to this clonotype: A read error may be the cause here, since a much bigger clone is one base away. The chain is built from TRBV29-1 and TRBJ2-2; D not certain. CDR3 length: 11 residues. Trimming cost V 8 bases and J 1 base, with 5 bases left between them. CDR1 SQVTM and CDR2 ANQGSEA come from the germline V gene. CDR3 sequence (DNA): TGCAGCATTCTGAACACCGGGGAGCTGTTTTTT. Its protein is CSILNTGELFF.

About this clonotype itself: This could be a read error, since a much larger clone is one nucleotide away. The J gene is TRBJ2-1, the V gene TRBV7-9, with 12 bases matching TRBD2. Trimming cost V 2 bases and J 8 bases; bases outside gene matches: 4. The CDR3 covers 15 residues. The V gene's germline CDR1 is SEHNR and CDR2 FQNEAQ (reference sequence). DNA of the CDR3: TGTGCCAGCAGCTTATTGACTAGCGGGAGACATGAGCAGTTCTTC. This codes for CASSLLTSGRHEQFF.

The rearrangement links TRBV24-1 to TRBJ2-5, with D possibly being TRBD1 or TRBD2 (7 bases each). This CDR3 has 16 amino acids. Between the trimmed V and J ends, which lost 0 bases and 5 bases, there was a span of 15 bases. Per germline, CDR1 KGHDR and CDR2 SFDVKD. The CDR3 sequence: CATSDLQGGPYETQYF. In nucleotides, the CDR3 is TGTGCCACCAGTGATTTGCAGGGGGGGCCGTACGAGACCCAGTACTTC.

This clonotype showed up many times. The chain employs TRBV7-2 and TRBJ1-5, with 10 bases that match TRBD1. The CDR3 is made up of 13 amino acids. Per the germline V gene, CDR1 is SGHTA and CDR2 is FQGNSA. J was trimmed by 6 bases and V by 8 bases; bases with no gene match: 4. Written as DNA, the CDR3 is TGTGCCAGCGGGACAGGGGCGAGTCAGCCCCAGCATTTT. Translation: CASGTGASQPQHF.

This clonotype came up many times. The rearrangement uses TRBV25-1 and TRBJ1-5; D is unresolved. The CDR3 runs 14 residues. Per germline, CDR1 MGHDK and CDR2 SYGVNS. V lost 3 bases, J lost 4 bases, and 10 bases lay in between. CDR3 sequence (DNA): TGTGCCAGCAGTGACCTACTTCGGAATCAGCCCCAGCATTTT. It translates to CASSDLLRNQPQHF.

This clonotype was seen ten or more times. The CDR3 DNA follows: TGTGCCAGCAGTGACCCACAGGGGGTGTCGGGCGGGGAGCTGTTTTTT. Protein sequence: CASSDPQGVSGGELFF. The chain employs TRBV25-1 and TRBJ2-2, with 8 bases that match TRBD1. Losses at the gene ends were 3 bases for V and 7 bases for J; bases not matched to a gene: 10. The CDR3 contains 16 residues. CDR1 is MGHDK, CDR2 SYGVNS, per germline.

This clonotype was counted between two and nine times. This sequence joins TRBV11-2 and TRBJ2-5; D gene unclear. Germline V lookup: CDR1 SGHAT, CDR2 FQNNGV. Trimming cost V 3 bases and J 4 bases, with 15 bases left between them. This CDR3 has 15 amino acids. The DNA for the CDR3 is TGTGCCAGCAGCTTGATGTCAAGAGCCGGAGAGACCCAGTACTTC. It translates to CASSLMSRAGETQYF.

The chain joins TRBV5-1 to TRBJ2-5, with TRBD2 as a possible D gene (6 bases). The germline V gene has CDR1 SGHRS and CDR2 YFSETQ. Deletions cut 0 bases from V and 4 bases from J, with 10 bases between. This CDR3 is built from 14 residues. The CDR3 nucleotides are TGCGCCAGCAGCTTGGCGGGAGAGTTAGAGACCCAGTACTTC. The encoded protein is CASSLAGELETQYF.

V gene TRBV30 combines with J gene TRBJ1-3; D is unclear. Trimming pared 4 bases from V and 8 bases from J, leaving 12 bases between. CDR1 is GTSNPN and CDR2 is SVGIG in the germline V gene (reference sequence). The CDR3 spans 12 residues. The DNA for the CDR3 is TGTGCCTGGACTCTGACGAGGGACACCATATATTTT. This sequence encodes CAWTLTRDTIYF.